These 20 T cell receptor beta chains originate from one sample sequenced in a study of blood T cell repertoires in COVID-19. The method was immunoSEQ multiplex PCR; TCRdb's version includes in-frame clones alone and lacks a portion of them. The sample contains more than 250,000 clones, more than 70% of which appear only once. The sequenced material came from peripheral blood. The origin of the receptors is a woman under 40 with COVID-19, enrolled during active disease.

The V and J genes are TRBV10-1 and TRBJ2-1; TRBD2 agrees at 14 bases. With V trimmed by 2 bases and J by 9 bases, 6 bases remained unmatched. The V gene's germline CDR1 is WNHNN and CDR2 SYGVQD (reference sequence). CDR3 length: 16 residues. The CDR3 region is CASSELRLAGGREQFF. In DNA, the CDR3 is TGCGCCAGCAGTGAGCTCCGACTAGCGGGGGGGCGTGAGCAGTTCTTC.

This clone was counted a few times. The rearrangement links TRBV4-2 to TRBJ2-7, with TRBD2 matching 9 bases. Germline loops: CDR1 LGHNA, CDR2 YNFKEQ. This CDR3 contains 21 residues. V lost 4 bases to trimming and J lost 4 bases; unmatched junction nucleotides: 26. The CDR3 DNA reads as TGTGCCAGCAGCCCGCGATGTAAGAGTTGCGGGGGGGCTTCAGGAAAGTACGAGCAGTACGTC. Translation: CASSPRCKSCGGASGKYEQYV.

The V gene is TRBV15, the J gene TRBJ2-1, with 7 bases fitting TRBD1. J gave up 7 bases and V 8 bases, and 5 bases lay outside the gene matches. There are 12 residues in the CDR3. CDR1 is LNHNV and CDR2 is YYDKDF in the germline V gene (reference sequence). CDR3 protein: CATSKQGNEQFF. Written as DNA, the CDR3 is TGTGCCACCTCTAAACAGGGGAATGAGCAGTTCTTC.

The gene calls are TRBV9 and TRBJ1-1; D may be TRBD1 (6 bases). The ends were cut back, 4 bases at V and 2 bases at J, with 24 bases in the middle. The CDR3 is made up of 18 amino acids. Germline lookup yields CDR1 SGDLS and CDR2 YYNGEE. CDR3 sequence reads: CASSPRGGAVGLNTEAFF. The CDR3 region has the DNA TGTGCCAGCAGCCCTAGGGGGGGAGCGGTCGGCCTTAACACTGAAGCTTTCTTT. Combining the CDR3 with reference TRBV9 and TRBJ1-1 gives the whole variable domain DSGVTQTPKHLITATGQRVTLRCSPRSGDLSVYWYQQSLDQGLQFLIQYYNGEERAKGNILERFSAQQFPDLHSELNLSSLELGDSALYFCASSPRGGAVGLNTEAFFGQGTRLTVV.

This chain's CDR3 is CASSQDKGSEAFF. The CDR3 DNA follows: TGTGCCAGCAGCCAAGATAAGGGGTCTGAAGCTTTCTTT. The chain combines TRBV3-1 (or the pseudogene TRBV3-2) with TRBJ1-1, with D perhaps matching TRBD1 (5 bases). CDR1 is LGHDT and CDR2 is YNNKEL in the germline V gene (reference sequence). Between the trimmed V and J ends, which lost 0 bases and 6 bases, there was a span of 8 bases. The CDR3 consists of 13 residues.

V usage is TRBV19 and J usage is TRBJ1-2, with 9 bases identical to TRBD1. Germline values: CDR1 LNHDA, CDR2 SQIVND (reference sequence). The length of the CDR3 is 15 residues. V lost 7 bases, J lost 4 bases, and 10 bases stayed unmatched. CDR3 sequence: CASTTGGDGGYGYTF. CDR3 nucleotides: TGTGCCAGTACCACAGGGGGCGACGGTGGCTATGGCTACACCTTC.

The chain carries TRBV2 and TRBJ2-3; 8 bases fit TRBD2. Germline V gives CDR1 SNHLY, CDR2 FYNNEI. The CDR3 has 15 amino acids. Losses at the gene ends were 2 bases for V and 3 bases for J; bases not matched to a gene: 4. In DNA, the CDR3 is TGTGCCAGCAGTGAAACGACTAGCGTTACAGATACGCAGTATTTT. This gives the protein CASSETTSVTDTQYF.

This chain joins TRBV19 and TRBJ1-1, with 12 bases aligning to TRBD1. This CDR3 is built from 17 residues. V was clipped by 6 bases and J by 4 bases; unmatched bases: 12. CDR1 and CDR2 from the germline V gene are LNHDA and SQIVND (reference sequence). In nucleotides, the CDR3 is TGTGCCAGTAGGCCAGGGACAGGGGGCTTGTGGGTCACTGAAGCTTTCTTT. This codes for CASRPGTGGLWVTEAFF.

The gene calls are TRBV28 and TRBJ1-1; the D is unclear. Trimming left V 8 bases short and J 1 base short, with 8 bases between. CDR1 MDHEN and CDR2 SYDVKM come from the germline V gene. The CDR3 sequence is 12 residues long. The CDR3 coding sequence is TGTGCCAGCTGGACTGGGAACACTGAAGCTTTCTTT. Protein: CASWTGNTEAFF. The entire variable domain, with the rest obtained from reference TRBV28 and TRBJ1-1, is as follows: DVKVTQSSRYLVKRTGEKVFLECVQDMDHENMFWYRQDPGLGLRLIYFSYDVKMKEKGDIPEGYSVSREKKERFSLILESASTNQTSMYLCASWTGNTEAFFGQGTRLTVV.

This sequence joins TRBV5-5 and TRBJ1-6, with a tentative D call TRBD1 (5 bases). This CDR3 is 17 amino acids long. Trimming shortened V by 4 bases and J by 0 bases, and 14 bases separated the two germline ends. Germline V lookup: CDR1 SGHKS, CDR2 YYEKEE (reference sequence). The CDR3 DNA follows: TGTGCCAGCAGCGCCCAGGAGGGGAGCTCCTATAATTCACCCCTCCACTTT. Translated: CASSAQEGSSYNSPLHF.

The CDR3 sequence is CASSLSGVNTGELFF. The CDR3, as DNA: TGTGCCAGCAGCTTATCCGGGGTGAACACCGGGGAGCTGTTTTTT. J is TRBJ2-2 and V is TRBV7-2; a weak D match, TRBD2 (5 bases). Trimming removed 2 bases from V and 1 base from J, with 8 bases in between. Germline assignment: CDR1 SGHTA and CDR2 FQGNSA. The CDR3 totals 15 residues.

In the case of this clone: The identical CDR3 is also encoded by other nucleotide sequences in the sample. The gene calls are TRBV2 and TRBJ1-4; a possible D gene is TRBD1 (5 bases). Trimming pared 9 bases from V and 8 bases from J, leaving 16 bases between. Germline V gene data show CDR1 as SNHLY and CDR2 as FYNNEI. The length of the CDR3 is 13 residues. The CDR3 DNA follows: TGTGCCAGTACCGGTCAGGGCCGCGAAAAACTGTTTTTT. Protein sequence: CASTGQGREKLFF.

The V and J genes are TRBV19 and TRBJ1-5; D unresolved. V lost 1 base and J lost 1, with 11 bases in between. Germline CDR1 and CDR2: LNHDA and SQIVND (reference sequence). CDR3 size: 16 residues. CDR3 nucleotide sequence: TGTGCCAGTAGTATAGGCCGACACACCAGCAATCAGCCCCAGCATTTT. Residues: CASSIGRHTSNQPQHF.

The table lists this clone with a count of one. The chain joins TRBV27 to TRBJ2-3, with TRBD2 identical over 7 bases. The germline V gene encodes CDR1 MNHEY and CDR2 SMNVEV (reference sequence). There are 13 residues in the CDR3. With V trimmed by 6 bases and J by 3 bases, 3 bases remained unmatched. CDR3 sequence: CASSLGGTDTQYF. The CDR3 DNA reads as TGTGCCAGCAGCTTGGGAGGGACAGATACGCAGTATTTT.

This clone showed up just once. V and J are TRBV11-3 and TRBJ2-2, with D perhaps TRBD1 (6 bases). CDR1 is SGHNT and CDR2 is YENEEA in the germline V gene. Trimming removed 1 base from V and 1 base from J, with 13 bases in between. This CDR3 has 17 residues. This CDR3 is CASSLGPLTGNTGELFF. The CDR3 DNA reads as TGTGCCAGCAGCTTAGGGCCCTTGACAGGGAACACCGGGGAGCTGTTTTTT.

This chain links TRBV5-8 with TRBJ1-4; 7 bases agree with TRBD1. Germline V gives CDR1 SGHTS, CDR2 YDEGEE. The CDR3 totals 16 residues. Trimming removed 1 base from V and 8 bases from J; junction bases left unmatched: 11. CDR3 nucleotides: TGTGCCAGCAGCTTGTGGTCGACAGGGATCAAAGAAAAACTGTTTTTT. This sequence encodes CASSLWSTGIKEKLFF. Supplemented by reference TRBV5-8 and TRBJ1-4, the full variable domain reads EAGVTQSPTHLIKTRGQQATLRCSPISGHTSVYWYQQALGLGLQFLLWYDEGEERNRGNFPPRFSGRQFPNYSSELNVNALELEDSALYLCASSLWSTGIKEKLFFGSGTQLSVL.

V and J are TRBV5-1 and TRBJ1-1; 8 bases map to TRBD1. J lost 3 bases, V lost 3 bases, and 4 bases had no gene match. Germline lookup yields CDR1 SGHRS and CDR2 YFSETQ. The CDR3 consists of 14 residues. The DNA for the CDR3 is TGCGCCAGCAGCTACAGGGGGAAGGACACTGAAGCTTTCTTT. Residues: CASSYRGKDTEAFF.

The chain has TRBV2 and TRBJ1-1; TRBD1 might be the D (5 bases). V shed 2 bases and J shed 0 bases, with 13 bases lying between them. CDR3 length: 16 amino acids. In germline, CDR1 is SNHLY, CDR2 FYNNEI. CDR3 in amino acids: CASSERRGGMNTEAFF. DNA of the CDR3: TGTGCCAGCAGTGAAAGGAGGGGAGGGATGAACACTGAAGCTTTCTTT.

V gene TRBV2 combines with J gene TRBJ2-5, with D uncertain. The CDR3 has 13 residues. Trimming took off 2 bases at V and 3 bases at J, with 7 bases between the two ends. Germline V gene data show CDR1 as SNHLY and CDR2 as FYNNEI. For the CDR3, the DNA is TGTGCCAGCAGTGAAAGCCGGGAAGAGACCCAGTACTTC. It encodes CASSESREETQYF. Looking up the rest from reference TRBV2 and TRBJ2-5 gives the full variable domain: EPEVTQTPSHQVTQMGQEVILRCVPISNHLYFYWYRQILGQKVEFLVSFYNNEISEKSEIFDDQFSVERPDGSNFTLKIRSTKLEDSAMYFCASSESREETQYFGPGTRLLVL.

The chain employs TRBV7-2 and TRBJ2-6; D is possibly TRBD1 (6 bases). CDR1 SGHTA and CDR2 FQGNSA come from the germline V gene. The V end lost 10 bases, the J end lost 0 bases, and 16 bases lay between the germline ends. The CDR3 sequence is 16 residues long. This chain's CDR3 is CATSWDTRSGANVLTF. CDR3 bases: TGTGCCACCTCCTGGGACACTCGCTCTGGGGCCAACGTCCTGACTTTC.